Included here is one T cell receptor beta chain sequence, with context. What it binds is unknown. The data were obtained in a study of post-analysis software for immune sequencing data. Study-wide context: Disease courses included relapsing-remitting, secondary progressive and progressive-relapsing multiple sclerosis. General study findings and limits: Patients used five TRBV segments, including TRBV5-6, TRBV5-1 and TRBV20-1, more often than controls.

The length of the CDR3 is 17 residues. CDR1 is MDHEN, CDR2 SYDVKM, per germline. The J segment lost 2 bases and the V segment lost 4 bases, leaving 9 bases of the junction unmatched. TCR beta cDNA libraries included unique molecular identifiers. TCRdb recomputed calls from the PCR reads with MiXCR, one row per CDR3 protein. In the table there are a few hundred thousand distinct CDR3 sequences, around 34% of which are singletons. This sequence joins TRBV28 and TRBJ2-7, with 12 nucleotides matching TRBD2. This receptor was obtained from a girl aged 2-17 years with multiple sclerosis. The sequencing input was blood. The CDR3, as DNA: TGTGCCAGCAGTTCGAGACTAGCGGGGGCCTCTCCCTACGAGCAGTACTTC. It specifies CASSSRLAGASPYEQYF. Full variable domain (missing parts from reference TRBV28 and TRBJ2-7): DVKVTQSSRYLVKRTGEKVFLECVQDMDHENMFWYRQDPGLGLRLIYFSYDVKMKEKGDIPEGYSVSREKKERFSLILESASTNQTSMYLCASSSRLAGASPYEQYFGPGTRLTVT.